Presented here are 26 T cell receptor beta chains from one specimen sequenced in a study of T-cell reconstitution after alpha-beta-depleted transplantation in children. The TCRbeta library was prepared with unique molecular identifiers. In TCRdb, the PCR reads were re-called with MiXCR into one record per CDR3 protein. There are approximately 80,000 distinct CDR3 sequences in the sample; 11% to 15% occur only once, and around 26% lies in the top ten. The input for sequencing was PBMCs, mostly from graft donor cells, taken 180 days after TCRalphabeta/CD19-depleted stem cell transplant. All receptors come from a male patient under 10 years old who had a stem cell transplant for acute lymphoblastic leukemia, so the T cells may come from the graft donor.

This chain joins TRBV7-9 and TRBJ2-7; a weak D match, TRBD2 (5 bases). The CDR3 consists of 14 residues. The V and J ends lost 5 bases and 2 bases respectively, with 13 bases between them. Germline V gene sequence: CDR1 SEHNR, CDR2 FQNEAQ (reference sequence). CDR3 sequence reads: CASSRTCGTYEQYF. The CDR3 nucleotides read TGTGCCAGCAGCCGGACTTGCGGAACCTACGAGCAGTACTTC.

This chain uses TRBV20-1 with TRBJ2-7; D gene ambiguous. The CDR3 consists of 12 residues. Germline CDR1 and CDR2: DFQATT and SNEGSKA (reference sequence). Trimming left V 2 bases short and J 2 bases short, with 7 bases between. CDR3 coding DNA: TGCAGTGCTAGACGCGACACCTACGAGCAGTACTTC. The encoded protein is CSARRDTYEQYF.

This clonotype was picked up many times. CDR3 sequence reads: CSASDATRISGANVLTF. DNA for the CDR3: TGCAGTGCTAGTGATGCTACTAGGATCTCTGGGGCCAACGTCCTGACTTTC. The V call is TRBV20-1, the J call TRBJ2-6, with D possibly being TRBD2 (5 bases). Trimming pared 3 bases from V and 0 bases from J, leaving 15 bases between. CDR1 and CDR2 (germline): DFQATT, SNEGSKA (reference sequence). The CDR3 has 17 amino acids.

In its sample, this clonotype was seen many times. This sequence joins TRBV5-1 and TRBJ1-1, with a weak D call TRBD1 (6 bases). Germline V gene data show CDR1 as SGHRS and CDR2 as YFSETQ. The V end was cut by 4 bases, the J end by 0 bases, with 13 bases between. CDR3 length: 15 amino acids. The CDR3 protein is CASSEGGGLNTEAFF. CDR3 nucleotide sequence: TGCGCCAGCAGCGAGGGAGGGGGTCTGAACACTGAAGCTTTCTTT. The whole variable domain, remainder taken from reference TRBV5-1 and TRBJ1-1, is KAGVTQTPRYLIKTRGQQVTLSCSPISGHRSVSWYQQTPGQGLQFLFEYFSETQRNKGNFPGRFSGRQFSNSRSEMNVSTLELGDSALYLCASSEGGGLNTEAFFGQGTRLTVV.

This clonotype appeared many times. The chain has TRBV4-3 and TRBJ1-2; D unclear. The germline gives CDR1 LGHNA, CDR2 YSLEER. V was clipped by 1 base and J by 0 bases, with 9 bases between them. The CDR3 has 15 amino acids. The CDR3 sequence is CASSQGSVPNYGYTF. In nucleotides, the CDR3 is TGCGCCAGCAGCCAAGGTTCAGTTCCTAACTATGGCTACACCTTC.

Details on this clonotype: A read error may explain this, as a much larger clone is one base away. The chain couples TRBV20-1 to TRBJ1-2; D not resolved. The CDR3 runs to 13 residues. Germline CDR1 reads DFQATT; CDR2 reads SNEGSKA (reference sequence). This CDR3 reads CSARSEGNYGDTF. CDR3 bases: TGCAGTGCTAGATCGGAGGGAAACTATGGCGACACCTTC.

In regard to this clonotype: This clone may be a read error of a much larger clone one base away. The J gene is TRBJ2-2, the V gene TRBV3-1; D is undetermined. This CDR3 contains 14 residues. CDR1 and CDR2 (germline): LGHDT, YNNKEL (reference sequence). CDR3 region: CASIQESVRGELFF. The CDR3 bases are TGTGCCAGCATCCAAGAAAGTGTCCGCGGGGAGCTGTTTTTT.

This clonotype was observed a handful of times. The rearrangement links TRBV27 to TRBJ2-7; no reliable D call. V lost 5 bases, J lost 0 bases, and 11 bases lay in between. There are 14 residues in the CDR3. The germline gives CDR1 MNHEY, CDR2 SMNVEV (reference sequence). In nucleotides, the CDR3 is TGTGCCAGCAGTCGGACGCTGAGCTCCTACGAGCAGTACTTC. Translating it yields CASSRTLSSYEQYF.

J is TRBJ2-3 and V is TRBV6-5; D not certain. Per the germline V gene, CDR1 is MNHEY and CDR2 is SVGAGI. The CDR3 loop spans 12 amino acids. The V end lost 5 bases, the J end lost 4 bases, and 7 bases lay between the germline ends. The CDR3 DNA follows: TGTGCCAGCAGTCTCATGGCAGATACGCAGTATTTT. It codes for CASSLMADTQYF.

This clonotype was counted at least ten times. The V and J genes are TRBV15 and TRBJ2-1; TRBD2 aligns across 8 bases. Germline lookup yields CDR1 LNHNV and CDR2 YYDKDF (reference sequence). The CDR3 has 17 residues. V trimming: 0 bases; J trimming: 5 bases; junction bases outside the gene matches: 9. CDR3 loop: CATSREGNGRGNNEQFF. Written as DNA, the CDR3 is TGTGCCACCAGCAGAGAAGGGAACGGGAGGGGGAACAATGAGCAGTTCTTC.

This clonotype has ten or more counts. This sequence joins TRBV10-3 and TRBJ2-3; TRBD1 or TRBD2 may be the D gene (5 bases each). Trimming removed 6 bases from V and 3 bases from J, with 13 bases in between. The CDR3 has 14 amino acids. From germline, CDR1 is ENHRY and CDR2 SYGVKD. Here the CDR3 DNA reads TGTGCCATCAGGAGGGGCGATGTGACAGATACGCAGTATTTT. It is translated as CAIRRGDVTDTQYF.

This clonotype was detected only a few times. The chain carries TRBV24-1 and TRBJ2-3, with D unclear. Germline V gene sequence: CDR1 KGHDR, CDR2 SFDVKD. V lost 1 base and J 7 bases, leaving 8 bases between the germline ends. This CDR3 region has 13 residues. The CDR3 loop reads CATSDFIRYTQYF. The CDR3 DNA reads TGTGCCACCAGTGATTTTATCAGGTATACGCAGTATTTT.

CDR3 nucleotides: TGTGCCAGCAGTCCCTATCCGGGACCCCAGCCCCAGCATTTT. Amino acid sequence: CASSPYPGPQPQHF. V is TRBV12-3 or TRBV12-4 and J is TRBJ1-5, with D maybe TRBD1 (5 bases). V was trimmed by 5 bases and J by 7 bases, leaving 15 bases between them. This CDR3 spans 14 amino acids.

The table lists this clonotype with a few counts. The chain has TRBV20-1 and TRBJ2-5, with 14 bases lining up with TRBD2. The CDR3 contains 16 residues. From germline, CDR1 is DFQATT and CDR2 SNEGSKA (reference sequence). V trimming: 3 bases; J trimming: 4 bases; junction bases outside the gene matches: 7. The CDR3: CSASPPGLAGVETQYF. The CDR3 bases are TGCAGTGCTAGCCCCCCGGGACTAGCGGGGGTAGAGACCCAGTACTTC.

This clonotype was observed a few times. V is TRBV27 and J is TRBJ1-2, with TRBD1 identical over 9 bases. Germline V gives CDR1 MNHEY, CDR2 SMNVEV (reference sequence). Trimming removed 3 bases from V and 0 bases from J; junction bases left unmatched: 5. The CDR3 sequence is 16 residues long. In DNA form, the CDR3 reads TGTGCCAGCAGTTTTAGGGACAGGGAAGCTAACTATGGCTACACCTTC. Residues: CASSFRDREANYGYTF.

This clonotype was counted a few times. The chain is built from TRBV20-1 and TRBJ2-5; 7 nucleotides match TRBD2. Germline V lookup: CDR1 DFQATT, CDR2 SNEGSKA (reference sequence). The CDR3 is 11 amino acids. J lost 5 bases, V lost 3 bases, and 0 bases had no gene match. As DNA, the CDR3 is TGCAGTGCTAGGGGGGGGGAGACCCAGTACTTC. This codes for CSARGGETQYF.

In this sample, this clonotype turned up many times. The rearrangement joins TRBV20-1 to TRBJ2-1; D is perhaps TRBD1 (6 bases). Germline values: CDR1 DFQATT, CDR2 SNEGSKA (reference sequence). The V and J ends lost 1 base and 7 bases respectively, with 17 bases between them. The CDR3 has 15 residues. CDR3 nucleotide sequence: TGCAGTGCTAGAGTAAGGGGGAACCTTTGGAATGAGCAGTTCTTC. The encoded protein is CSARVRGNLWNEQFF.

V usage is TRBV7-3 and J usage is TRBJ2-4, with D perhaps TRBD2 (7 bases). The CDR3 contains 14 residues. The germline V and J ends were trimmed by 0 bases and 9 bases, with 12 bases remaining between them. CDR1 and CDR2 from the germline V gene are SGHTA and FQGTGA. For the CDR3, the DNA is TGTGCCAGCAGCTTAACCGGGGGCGGGAGCATTCAGTACTTC. Translated: CASSLTGGGSIQYF. Combining the CDR3 with reference TRBV7-3 and TRBJ2-4 gives the whole variable domain GAGVSQTPSNKVTEKGKYVELRCDPISGHTALYWYRQSLGQGPEFLIYFQGTGAADDSGLPNDRFFAVRPEGSVSTLKIQRTERGDSAVYLCASSLTGGGSIQYFGAGTRLSVL.

This clonotype was counted many times. This chain connects TRBV20-1 to TRBJ2-2; no clear D. The germline gives CDR1 DFQATT, CDR2 SNEGSKA (reference sequence). The CDR3 runs 13 residues. V was trimmed by 8 bases and J by 1 base, leaving 11 bases between them. The DNA of the CDR3 is TGCAGTTGTAGTGGCGGGAACACCGGGGAGCTGTTTTTT. Its protein product is CSCSGGNTGELFF.

This clonotype was counted ten times or more. The chain recombines TRBV5-6 with TRBJ2-6; D remains unclear. The V end lost 2 bases, the J end lost 2 bases, and 8 bases lay between the germline ends. Germline V gene data show CDR1 as SGHDT and CDR2 as YYEEEE. The CDR3 has 15 amino acids. CDR3 in amino acids: CASSFLWAGANVLTF. Here the CDR3 DNA reads TGTGCCAGCAGCTTCCTTTGGGCTGGGGCCAACGTCCTGACTTTC.

At least ten counts were recorded for this clonotype. DNA for the CDR3: TGTGCCAGCAGCCCTTGGGGTCAAGAGACCCAGTACTTC. Amino acid sequence: CASSPWGQETQYF. The rearrangement uses TRBV5-5 and TRBJ2-5; D not certain. Trimming cost V 4 bases and J 2 bases, with 9 bases left between them. Germline lookup yields CDR1 SGHKS and CDR2 YYEKEE (reference sequence). The CDR3 has 13 residues.

This sequence joins TRBV2 and TRBJ1-5; D gene ambiguous. The CDR3 consists of 13 residues. V dropped 1 base and J dropped 5 bases, with 6 bases sitting between them. Germline CDR1 and CDR2: SNHLY and FYNNEI. CDR3 nucleotide sequence: TGTGCCAGCAGTGAAGGGATCTATCAGCCCCAGCATTTT. The encoded protein is CASSEGIYQPQHF.

Only a few counts were recorded for this clonotype. This rearrangement joins TRBV24-1 to TRBJ2-1, with D uncertain. Germline V lookup: CDR1 KGHDR, CDR2 SFDVKD. The CDR3 covers 11 residues. Trimming shortened V by 12 bases and J by 9 bases, and 14 bases separated the two germline ends. The CDR3 DNA sequence: TGTGCCCCACAAAAGGCTGGTGAGCAGTTCTTC. It specifies CAPQKAGEQFF.

V gene TRBV5-6 combines with J gene TRBJ2-1, with TRBD1 identical over 10 bases. Germline V gene lookup returns CDR1 SGHDT and CDR2 YYEEEE. CDR3 length equals 15 residues. Trimming at V came to 4 bases and at J to 2 bases, leaving 3 bases not matched to a gene. The CDR3 DNA reads as TGTGCCAGCAGCCAAGGACAGGGGGCCTACAATGAGCAGTTCTTC. Translation: CASSQGQGAYNEQFF.

The table lists this clonotype with many counts. The CDR3 here is CASSSGGAFYEQYF. CDR3 sequence (DNA): TGCGCCAGCAGCTCCGGGGGCGCGTTTTACGAGCAGTACTTC. The chain couples TRBV5-1 to TRBJ2-7; either TRBD1 or TRBD2 may fit D (6 bases each). The CDR3 consists of 14 residues. Trimming removed 3 bases from V and 4 bases from J, with 14 bases in between. The germline gives CDR1 SGHRS, CDR2 YFSETQ.

The rearrangement joins TRBV5-1 to TRBJ2-3; 9 nucleotides align to TRBD2. The CDR3 consists of 14 residues. CDR1 and CDR2 from the germline V gene are SGHRS and YFSETQ. The trim removed 6 bases at V and 3 bases at J, leaving 5 bases unmatched. Here the CDR3 DNA reads TGCGCCAGCAATACAGCGGGAGGAACAGATACGCAGTATTTT. Translation gives CASNTAGGTDTQYF.